This paragraph reports one T cell receptor (beta chain). This record comes from a study of control samples from healthy donors and cancer patients. The germline V gene has CDR1 GTSNPN and CDR2 SVGIG (reference sequence). Trimming stripped 3 bases from V and 5 bases from J, with 10 bases between. The CDR3 has 12 amino acids. Profiled with immunoSEQ multiplex PCR; TCRdb holds only in-frame clones, not every one. Counted here are tens of thousands of clones, roughly 93% occurring once; the ten biggest clones make up 1.3%. The sequence derives from a woman aged 40 to 55 with lung cancer. The J gene is TRBJ1-1, the V gene TRBV30; the D gene is possibly TRBD1 (5 bases). The sequenced sample consisted of PBMCs. The CDR3: CAWRGGWTEAFF. CDR3 coding DNA: TGTGCCTGGAGGGGGGGGTGGACTGAAGCTTTCTTT.